This is a list of T cell receptor beta chains from one sample in a study of cytomegalovirus exposure and HLA in healthy donors. This table comes from immunoSEQ multiplex PCR, and its TCRdb copy is limited to in-frame clones, with some not included. The repertoire has 120,000 to 150,000 clones, roughly 80% of them found once; the top ten carry under 7.5%. The sequencing input was PBMCs. The source is a man in his forties in good health and CMV-seropositive. Each CDR3 is given with its conserved first and last residue. A D gene is named only where the DNA matches it firmly. For some rows the clone size is stated as once, few or many, or as a class when expanded; others skip it.

TRBV7-9	NA	NA	TRBJ2-3	CASLPPGTPITDTQYF	TGTGCCAGCCTCCCACCCGGGACTCCCATCACAGATACGCAGTATTTT
TRBV19	NA	NA	TRBJ1-1	CASRLGGALGTEAFF	TGTGCCAGTCGCCTCGGGGGGGCGTTGGGGACTGAAGCTTTCTTT
TRBV5-6	NA	NA	TRBJ1-1	CASSLLNTEAFF	TGTGCCAGCAGCTTACTCAACACTGAAGCTTTCTTT
TRBV5-1	NA	NA	TRBJ2-5	CASSYPGETQYF	TGCGCCAGCAGCTACCCGGGGGAGACCCAGTACTTC
TRBV21-1	NA	NA	TRBJ1-2	CASSKDQGQVDYGYTF	TGTGCCAGCAGCAAAGATCAGGGACAGGTGGACTATGGCTACACCTTC
TRBV7-9	few	TRBD1	TRBJ1-1	CASSSGTGVVRRAFF	TGTGCCAGCAGCTCCGGGACAGGGGTGGTTAGAAGAGCTTTCTTT
TRBV5-1	few	NA	TRBJ1-1	CASSLGSGGRFAEAFF	TGCGCCAGCAGCTTGGGTTCGGGGGGGCGGTTTGCTGAAGCTTTCTTT
TRBV4-1	NA	NA	TRBJ2-5	CASSQSRGETQYF	TGCGCCAGCAGCCAAAGCCGCGGAGAGACCCAGTACTTC
TRBV7-2	once	NA	TRBJ1-1	CASSSQYPEAFF	TGTGCCAGCAGCTCACAATATCCCGAAGCTTTCTTT
TRBV27	NA	TRBD1	TRBJ1-3	CASSRTGGSGNTIYF	TGTGCCAGCAGTAGGACAGGGGGATCTGGAAACACCATATATTTT
TRBV7-8	NA	TRBD1	TRBJ1-1	CASSSLTGVNTEAFF	TGTGCCAGCAGCTCCTTGACAGGGGTAAACACTGAAGCTTTCTTT
TRBV15	NA	NA	TRBJ2-7	CATSRDRRAYEQYF	TGTGCCACCAGCAGAGATCGTCGAGCCTACGAGCAGTACTTC
TRBV6-5	NA	NA	TRBJ1-5	CASSSDRNQPQHF	TGTGCCAGCAGTTCAGACAGGAATCAGCCCCAGCATTTT
TRBV29-1	NA	NA	TRBJ2-7	CSVEDQGGEQYF	TGCAGCGTTGAAGATCAGGGGGGAGAGCAGTACTTC
TRBV7-2	NA	NA	TRBJ2-1	CASSLTSYNEQFF	TGTGCCAGCAGCCTTACTTCCTACAATGAGCAGTTCTTC
TRBV7-8	NA	TRBD2	TRBJ2-3	CASSPGLGDTQYF	TGTGCCAGCAGCCCGGGACTAGGAGATACGCAGTATTTT
TRBV7-8	NA	TRBD1	TRBJ2-3	CASSPLTGPTDTQYF	TGTGCCAGCAGCCCACTGACAGGGCCGACAGATACGCAGTATTTT